This TCR beta chain appears in the sequencing data of a study of response to subunit inactivated influenza vaccine. Study outcomes and limitations: Each seasonal influenza vaccination recruits few new T cells, the authors suggested.

Germline V gene lookup returns CDR1 SEHNR and CDR2 FQNEAQ (reference sequence). This CDR3 has 16 residues. V was trimmed by 0 bases and J by 3 bases, leaving 12 bases between them. Only a few counts were recorded for this clonotype. Antigen unknown. TCRdb ran MiXCR on the RT-PCR reads and lists one entry per CDR3 protein. The sample holds some 850,000 distinct CDR3 sequences, around 20% seen once. The material was PBMCs from blood, obtained roughly 5 days after vaccination. The chain links TRBV7-9 to TRBJ1-3; no reliable D call. The source is a man aged 45-65 years who received an inactivated influenza vaccine. CDR3 nucleotide sequence: TGTGCCAGCAGCTTAGCAGGGAAGGGTGTTGGAAACACCATATATTTT. This gives the protein CASSLAGKGVGNTIYF.